This is a list of T cell receptor beta chains from one sample in a study of blood T cell repertoires in COVID-19. This table comes from immunoSEQ multiplex PCR, and its TCRdb copy is limited to in-frame clones, with some not included. The sample carries about 250,000 clones, about 85% recorded once. The material sequenced was peripheral blood. The receptors derive from a young man with active or convalescent COVID-19. Each CDR3 is given with its conserved first and last residue. Fields, in order: V gene, CDR3 length, D gene, clone size, J gene, CDR3 protein, CDR3 DNA. D genes are given only for firm matches. Some rows have no size entry. The others give once, few or many, or a class for an expanded clone.

v_gene: TRBV7-8
len: 14
d_gene: TRBD2
abundance: once
j_gene: TRBJ2-5
CDR3aa: CASSPSGIQETQYF
CDR3nt: TGTGCCAGCAGCCCTAGCGGGATTCAAGAGACCCAGTACTTC

v_gene: TRBV4-2
len: 18
d_gene: TRBD1
abundance: .
j_gene: TRBJ2-3
CDR3aa: CASSQDPSGQGETDTQYF
CDR3nt: TGTGCCAGCAGCCAAGACCCCTCTGGACAGGGTGAGACAGATACGCAGTATTTT

v_gene: TRBV7-4
len: 14
d_gene: TRBD1
abundance: .
j_gene: TRBJ2-3
CDR3aa: CASSLSQGEDTQYF
CDR3nt: TGTGCCAGCAGCTTATCCCAGGGGGAAGATACGCAGTATTTT

v_gene: TRBV19
len: 16
d_gene: TRBD1
abundance: .
j_gene: TRBJ2-1
CDR3aa: CASSMEGGRSYNEQFF
CDR3nt: TGTGCCAGTAGTATGGAAGGGGGCCGTTCCTACAATGAGCAGTTCTTC

v_gene: TRBV9
len: 14
d_gene: .
abundance: once
j_gene: TRBJ1-1
CDR3aa: CASSGGRGFTEAFF
CDR3nt: TGTGCCAGCAGCGGAGGACGGGGTTTCACTGAAGCTTTCTTT

v_gene: TRBV11-2
len: 15
d_gene: TRBD2
abundance: .
j_gene: TRBJ2-7
CDR3aa: CASSYTSGSPGEQYF
CDR3nt: TGTGCCAGCAGCTACACTAGCGGGAGTCCGGGGGAGCAGTACTTC

v_gene: TRBV5-4
len: 14
d_gene: .
abundance: .
j_gene: TRBJ2-5
CDR3aa: CASSLQSGAETQYF
CDR3nt: TGTGCCAGCAGCTTGCAATCAGGGGCAGAGACCCAGTACTTC

v_gene: TRBV18
len: 14
d_gene: .
abundance: .
j_gene: TRBJ2-2
CDR3aa: CASSWGDDTGELFF
CDR3nt: TGTGCCAGCTCCTGGGGCGATGATACCGGGGAGCTGTTTTTT

v_gene: TRBV7-9
len: 17
d_gene: TRBD2
abundance: many
j_gene: TRBJ2-3
CDR3aa: CASSLGRVAGITDTQYF
CDR3nt: TGTGCCAGCAGCTTAGGGAGGGTAGCGGGGATCACAGATACGCAGTATTTT

v_gene: TRBV28
len: 15
d_gene: TRBD1
abundance: .
j_gene: TRBJ1-5
CDR3aa: CASSGQGAGNQPQHF
CDR3nt: TGTGCCAGCAGTGGCCAGGGGGCGGGCAATCAGCCCCAGCATTTT

v_gene: TRBV18
len: 14
d_gene: .
abundance: .
j_gene: TRBJ2-5
CDR3aa: CASSLNTGGETQYF
CDR3nt: TGTGCCAGCTCACTCAACACGGGTGGAGAGACCCAGTACTTC

v_gene: TRBV6-5
len: 16
d_gene: .
abundance: .
j_gene: TRBJ1-3
CDR3aa: CASSYSSGNSGNTIYF
CDR3nt: TGTGCCAGCAGTTACTCTAGCGGGAATAGTGGAAACACCATATATTTT

v_gene: TRBV19
len: 16
d_gene: TRBD2
abundance: once
j_gene: TRBJ2-2
CDR3aa: CASRTVTSGSSGELFF
CDR3nt: TGTGCCAGTAGGACCGTTACTAGCGGGAGCTCCGGGGAGCTGTTTTTT

v_gene: TRBV3-1/TRBV3-2
len: 15
d_gene: TRBD2
abundance: .
j_gene: TRBJ2-3
CDR3aa: CASSLLAGGIDTQYF
CDR3nt: TGTGCCAGCAGCTTACTAGCGGGGGGGATAGATACGCAGTATTTT

v_gene: TRBV9
len: 14
d_gene: TRBD1
abundance: .
j_gene: TRBJ1-1
CDR3aa: CASSSTGRRTEAFF
CDR3nt: TGTGCCAGCAGCTCGACAGGGAGACGGACTGAAGCTTTCTTT

v_gene: TRBV4-1
len: 16
d_gene: .
abundance: .
j_gene: TRBJ2-3
CDR3aa: CASSQERDSTTDTQYF
CDR3nt: TGCGCCAGCAGCCAAGAGCGGGACAGCACCACAGATACGCAGTATTTT

v_gene: TRBV27
len: 18
d_gene: .
abundance: .
j_gene: TRBJ1-5
CDR3aa: CASSSAGFRRDSNQPQHF
CDR3nt: TGTGCCAGCAGTTCAGCAGGGTTCCGGCGGGATAGCAATCAGCCCCAGCATTTT

v_gene: TRBV19
len: 16
d_gene: TRBD2
abundance: .
j_gene: TRBJ2-3
CDR3aa: CASSMGSGVGTDTQYF
CDR3nt: TGTGCCAGTAGTATGGGTAGCGGGGTGGGGACAGATACGCAGTATTTT

v_gene: TRBV27
len: 16
d_gene: .
abundance: few
j_gene: TRBJ1-5
CDR3aa: CASTPRGGYSNQPQHF
CDR3nt: TGTGCCAGCACTCCTAGGGGAGGCTATAGCAATCAGCCCCAGCATTTT

v_gene: TRBV28
len: 15
d_gene: .
abundance: .
j_gene: TRBJ2-3
CDR3aa: CASKNSLSSTDTQYF
CDR3nt: TGTGCCAGCAAAAACAGCCTCTCTAGCACAGATACGCAGTATTTT

v_gene: TRBV13
len: 15
d_gene: .
abundance: .
j_gene: TRBJ1-1
CDR3aa: CASSPFSGGNTEAFF
CDR3nt: TGTGCCAGCAGCCCCTTTAGCGGGGGGAACACTGAAGCTTTCTTT

v_gene: TRBV11-3
len: 17
d_gene: TRBD1
abundance: .
j_gene: TRBJ2-2
CDR3aa: CASSQGVMSGNTGELFF
CDR3nt: TGTGCCAGCAGCCAGGGGGTAATGTCAGGGAACACCGGGGAGCTGTTTTTT

v_gene: TRBV10-3
len: 16
d_gene: TRBD1
abundance: once
j_gene: TRBJ2-1
CDR3aa: CAISTTDRGRVNEQFF
CDR3nt: TGTGCCATCAGTACTACCGACAGGGGGAGGGTCAATGAGCAGTTCTTC

v_gene: TRBV13
len: 12
d_gene: .
abundance: .
j_gene: TRBJ1-2
CDR3aa: CASSLGTGGYTF
CDR3nt: TGTGCCAGCAGCCTGGGCACCGGTGGCTACACCTTC

v_gene: TRBV19
len: 15
d_gene: TRBD2
abundance: .
j_gene: TRBJ2-7
CDR3aa: CASSPGLAAAYEQYF
CDR3nt: TGTGCCAGTAGTCCGGGACTAGCGGCCGCCTACGAGCAGTACTTC

v_gene: TRBV6-2/TRBV6-3
len: 14
d_gene: .
abundance: .
j_gene: TRBJ2-7
CDR3aa: CASSYSKLNYEQYF
CDR3nt: TGTGCCAGCAGTTACTCGAAACTCAACTACGAGCAGTACTTC

v_gene: TRBV25-1
len: 17
d_gene: TRBD1
abundance: .
j_gene: TRBJ2-7
CDR3aa: CASSEMTGTGRAYEQYF
CDR3nt: TGTGCCAGCAGTGAAATGACCGGGACAGGGAGGGCCTACGAGCAGTACTTC

v_gene: TRBV7-2
len: 14
d_gene: TRBD1
abundance: .
j_gene: TRBJ2-7
CDR3aa: CASSLGRGLGEQYF
CDR3nt: TGTGCCAGCAGCTTAGGCAGGGGGCTAGGTGAGCAGTACTTC

v_gene: TRBV20-1
len: 11
d_gene: .
abundance: .
j_gene: TRBJ2-7
CDR3aa: CSATGGLEQYF
CDR3nt: TGCAGTGCTACCGGAGGGCTCGAGCAGTACTTC